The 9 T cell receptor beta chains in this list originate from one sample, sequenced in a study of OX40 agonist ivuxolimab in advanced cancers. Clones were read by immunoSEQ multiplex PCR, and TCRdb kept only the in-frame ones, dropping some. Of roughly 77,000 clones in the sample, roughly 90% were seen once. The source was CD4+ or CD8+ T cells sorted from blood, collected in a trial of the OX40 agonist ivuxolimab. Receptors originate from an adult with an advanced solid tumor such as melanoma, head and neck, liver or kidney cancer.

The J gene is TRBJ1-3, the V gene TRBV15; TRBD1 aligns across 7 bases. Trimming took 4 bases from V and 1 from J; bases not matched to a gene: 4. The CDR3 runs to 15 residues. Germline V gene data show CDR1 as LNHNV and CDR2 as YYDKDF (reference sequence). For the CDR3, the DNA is TGTGCCACCAGCATCAGGGGGGGATCTGGAAACACCATATATTTT. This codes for CATSIRGGSGNTIYF.

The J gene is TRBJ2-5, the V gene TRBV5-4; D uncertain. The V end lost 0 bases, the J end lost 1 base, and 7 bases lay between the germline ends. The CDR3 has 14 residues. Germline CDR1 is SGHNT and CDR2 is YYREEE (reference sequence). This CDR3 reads CASSLAQLQETQYF. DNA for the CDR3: TGTGCCAGCAGCTTGGCGCAGCTCCAAGAGACCCAGTACTTC.

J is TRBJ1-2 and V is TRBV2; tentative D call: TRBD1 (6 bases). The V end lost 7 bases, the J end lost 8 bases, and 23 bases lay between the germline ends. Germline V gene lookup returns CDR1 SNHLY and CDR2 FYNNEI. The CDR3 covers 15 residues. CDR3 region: CASTPAAGARKGYTF. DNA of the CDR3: TGTGCCAGCACTCCAGCTGCGGGGGCGAGGAAAGGCTACACCTTC.

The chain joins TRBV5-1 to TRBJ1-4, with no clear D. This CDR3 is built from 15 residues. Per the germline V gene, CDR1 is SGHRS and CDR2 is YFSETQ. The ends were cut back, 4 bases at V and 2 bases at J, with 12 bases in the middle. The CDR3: CASSLRPGTNEKLFF. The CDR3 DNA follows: TGCGCCAGCAGCCTCCGACCCGGGACTAATGAAAAACTGTTTTTT.

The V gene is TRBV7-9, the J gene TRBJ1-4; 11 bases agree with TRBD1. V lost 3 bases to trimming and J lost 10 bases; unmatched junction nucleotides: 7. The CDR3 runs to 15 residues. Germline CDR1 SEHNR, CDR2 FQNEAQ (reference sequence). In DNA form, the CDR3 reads TGTGCCAGCAGCTTGTCGGACAGGGGGCGAGGAAAACTGTTTTTT. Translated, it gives CASSLSDRGRGKLFF.

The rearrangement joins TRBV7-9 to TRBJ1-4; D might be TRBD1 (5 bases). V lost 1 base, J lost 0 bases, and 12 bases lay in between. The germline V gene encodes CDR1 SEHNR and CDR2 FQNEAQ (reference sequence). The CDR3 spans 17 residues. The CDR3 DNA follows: TGTGCCAGCAGCTTAGGGCCGCGGGGGGCAACTAATGAAAAACTGTTTTTT. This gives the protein CASSLGPRGATNEKLFF.

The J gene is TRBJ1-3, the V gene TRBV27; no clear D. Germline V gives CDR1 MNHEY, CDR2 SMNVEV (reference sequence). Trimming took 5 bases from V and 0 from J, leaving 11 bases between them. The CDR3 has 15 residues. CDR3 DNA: TGTGCCAGCAGTACCTACAGAGACTCTGGAAACACCATATATTTT. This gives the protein CASSTYRDSGNTIYF.

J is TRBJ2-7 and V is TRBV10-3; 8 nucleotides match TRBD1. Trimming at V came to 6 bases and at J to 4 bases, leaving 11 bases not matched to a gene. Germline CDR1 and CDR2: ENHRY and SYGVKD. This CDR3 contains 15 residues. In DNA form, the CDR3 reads TGTGCCATCAGAGAGATAGGAGGACAGGGATACGAGCAGTACTTC. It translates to CAIREIGGQGYEQYF.

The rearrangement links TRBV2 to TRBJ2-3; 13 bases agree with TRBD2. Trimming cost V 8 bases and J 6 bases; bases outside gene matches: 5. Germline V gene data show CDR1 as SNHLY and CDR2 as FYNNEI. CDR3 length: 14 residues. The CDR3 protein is CASSGLAGSDTQYF. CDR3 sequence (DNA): TGTGCCAGCTCGGGACTAGCGGGATCGGATACGCAGTATTTT. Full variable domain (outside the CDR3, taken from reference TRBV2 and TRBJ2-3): EPEVTQTPSHQVTQMGQEVILRCVPISNHLYFYWYRQILGQKVEFLVSFYNNEISEKSEIFDDQFSVERPDGSNFTLKIRSTKLEDSAMYFCASSGLAGSDTQYFGPGTRLTVL.